The source of this T cell receptor (beta chain) is a study of T-cell memory formation after mild COVID-19. Notes on the study in general: Memory from before infection featured some responding clones, which suggests cross-reactive memory joined.

After removal of 8 bases from V and 7 bases from J, the junction contained 16 bases not matched to a gene. The CDR3 extends over 16 amino acids. Germline CDR1 is MNHEY and CDR2 is SVGEGT. Via MiXCR, TCRdb re-called the 5' RACE reads, giving one row per CDR3 protein. The sample includes 25,000 to 30,000 distinct CDR3 sequences, 9.5% to 15% of them seen just once. This clonotype came up many times. Its antigen is currently unknown. The material sequenced was PBMCs or a T cell subset sorted from them (not recorded which). This TCR was recovered from an adult woman who had mild COVID-19 (a few samples of this study predate the infection). Cell type and time point are not known. The gene calls are TRBV6-2 or TRBV6-3 and TRBJ2-1; 8 bases line up with TRBD2. CDR3 protein: CASCNEAGALRNEQFF. CDR3 DNA: TGTGCCAGCTGTAATGAAGCGGGAGCCCTCAGGAATGAGCAGTTCTTC.